Listed below are T cell receptor beta chains from one sample, sequenced in a study of regulatory T cells in long-lasting Graves disease. Each CDR3 protein is one row after TCRdb ran MiXCR on the multiplex PCR reads. The data show approximately 400,000 distinct CDR3 sequences, about 15% seen once. In addition, the sample was reused for a study of T cells in Graves' hyperthyroidism and ophthalmopathy.

This sample comprised peripheral blood mononuclear cells (PBMCs), obtained at new diagnosis, from a patient treated with antithyroid drugs. All receptors derive from a woman aged 40-49 years with Graves disease. The CDR3 runs from the conserved cysteine through the conserved F or W. D genes are given only for firm matches. Clone size appears in some rows only: once, few, many, or a class for an expanded clone.

>.|many|TRBJ2-7|TRBV10-3
TGTGCCATCAGCCCGGGGCTACGCAGGCCCTACGAGCAGTACTTC
CAISPGLRRPYEQYF
>.|many|TRBJ2-2|TRBV7-3
TGTGCCAGCAGCTTAACGAACGGGGAGCTGTTTTTT
CASSLTNGELFF
>.|.|TRBJ1-1|TRBV7-3
TGTGCCAGCAGCTTTGGGAGGGGGGACACTGAAGCTTTCTTT
CASSFGRGDTEAFF
>.|few|TRBJ2-1|TRBV4-3
TGCGCCAGCAGCCAAGTTCACCGTAGCTCCTACAATGAGCAGTTCTTC
CASSQVHRSSYNEQFF
>TRBD1|few|TRBJ2-5|TRBV14
TGTGCCAGCAGCCAAGATATCCCTTGGGACAGGTACCAAGAGACCCAGTACTTC
CASSQDIPWDRYQETQYF
>.|many|TRBJ2-7|TRBV28
TGTGCCAGCAGGGACGCCTACGAGCAGTACTTC
CASRDAYEQYF
>.|many|TRBJ2-7|TRBV12-3/TRBV12-4
TGTGCCAGCAGTCCCGGCCTGGAGAACGAGCAGTACTTC
CASSPGLENEQYF
>TRBD2|.|TRBJ2-1|TRBV7-2
TGTGCCAGCGCGGGGGGATCCAATGAGCAGTTCTTC
CASAGGSNEQFF
>.|few|TRBJ2-5|TRBV6-1
TGTGCCAGCACCTCCCGGGCCGTACAAGAGACCCAGTACTTC
CASTSRAVQETQYF
>.|many|TRBJ2-4|TRBV28
TGTGCCAGCAGTTCCCCGGGACTGTTAGCCAAAAACATTCAGTACTTC
CASSSPGLLAKNIQYF
>.|many|TRBJ2-2|TRBV7-6
TGTGCCAGCAGCTTTGAGGCCTTCGGCGCTAGCGGGGAGCTGTTTTTT
CASSFEAFGASGELFF
>TRBD1|.|TRBJ2-7|TRBV3-1
TGTGCCAGCAGCCGCCGACCGGGACAGGGGTTCTACGAGCAGTACTTC
CASSRRPGQGFYEQYF
>.|.|TRBJ2-1|TRBV3-1
TGTGCCAGCAGCCAAGAGGCCGGACAAAGCTCCTACAATGAGCAGTTCTTC
CASSQEAGQSSYNEQFF
>TRBD1|many|TRBJ2-7|TRBV19
TGTGCCAGCAGTATAGGACAGGAGTACGAGCAGTACTTC
CASSIGQEYEQYF
>.|.|TRBJ1-2|TRBV7-8
TGTGCCAGCAGCTTAGAGGCAGCCCCTAACTATGGCTACACCTTC
CASSLEAAPNYGYTF
>TRBD1|many|TRBJ2-1|TRBV2
TGTGCCACCATTACCGGGACAGGGTTGTCCTTC
CATITGTGLSF
>.|few|TRBJ2-5|TRBV4-1
TGCGCCAGCAGCCAAGAAGGTTGGACCCAGTACTTC
CASSQEGWTQYF
>TRBD2|few|TRBJ2-7|TRBV7-9
TGTGCCAGCAGCTTAGCTAGCGGGAGATCAAACGAGCAGTACTTC
CASSLASGRSNEQYF
>TRBD2|many|TRBJ2-1|TRBV20-1
TGCAGTGCTACCCGCCCTTTAGCGGGAGGGCCGTCGAGGCAACCTGCCCCCAATGAGCAGTTCTTC
CSATRPLAGGPSRQPAPNEQFF
>.|.|TRBJ2-5|TRBV28
TGTGCCAGCAGTTTTCCCGGGCGAACCAAAGAGACCCAGCACTTC
CASSFPGRTKETQHF
>.|.|TRBJ2-5|TRBV6-1
TGTGCCAGCAGAGATCCCCCGACAAAGGCGGAGACCCAGTACTTC
CASRDPPTKAETQYF
>.|many|TRBJ2-7|TRBV11-2
TGTGCCAGCAGCTCCCCTTTGAGGAGCTCCTACGAGCAGTACTTC
CASSSPLRSSYEQYF
>.|many|TRBJ1-1|TRBV28
TGTGCCAGCAGTTTCGAGTCTACTACAGCGACGAACACTGAAGCTTTCTTT
CASSFESTTATNTEAFF
>TRBD2|many|TRBJ2-3|TRBV7-2
TGTGCCAGCAGCTTAGGACTAGCGGGAGGCGCAGATACGCAGTATTTT
CASSLGLAGGADTQYF
>.|many|TRBJ1-3|TRBV2
TGTGCCAGCACATCCCCCCGGAAAGAGGACACCATATATTTT
CASTSPRKEDTIYF
>.|many|TRBJ2-3|TRBV18
TGTGCCAGCTCACCAGGGAGAGATACGCAGTATTTT
CASSPGRDTQYF
>TRBD2|many|TRBJ2-1|TRBV28
TGTGCCAGCAGTTTGTACCGGATAGCGGGAGCCAATGAGCAGTTCTTC
CASSLYRIAGANEQFF
>TRBD2|.|TRBJ2-2|TRBV4-1
TGCGCCAGCAGCCAAGATAGGGAGGGAGTAGGTAGAGACACCGGGGAGCTGTTTTTT
CASSQDREGVGRDTGELFF
>.|few|TRBJ2-7|TRBV5-1
TGCGCCAGCAGCTTGGGAGAACGGGACGAGCAGTACTTC
CASSLGERDEQYF
>TRBD1|many|TRBJ2-3|TRBV29-1
TGCAGCGTTGAACTGACAGGGCCGACAGATACGCAGTATTTT
CSVELTGPTDTQYF
>.|few|TRBJ2-3|TRBV27
TGTGCCAGCAGTTTGGGGGTGGGAGATACGCAGTATTTT
CASSLGVGDTQYF
>TRBD1|many|TRBJ2-3|TRBV12-3/TRBV12-4
TGTGCCAGCCTCCTAGGGGGCGTTTCAGATACGCAGTATTTT
CASLLGGVSDTQYF
>.|many|TRBJ1-1|TRBV13
TGTGCCAGCAGCTTAGGGGCCCTCATGAACACTGAAGCTTTCTTT
CASSLGALMNTEAFF
>TRBD1|few|TRBJ2-7|TRBV6-1
TGTGCCAGCAGGGGTGGACAGGACTACGAGCAGTACTTC
CASRGGQDYEQYF
>.|many|TRBJ2-2|TRBV5-1
TGCGCCAGCAGCTTGGTCTCAGCGTCCTCGAACACCGGGGAGCTGTTTTTT
CASSLVSASSNTGELFF
>.|.|TRBJ1-5|TRBV3-1
TGTGCCAGCAGCCAAGGTTTTGGGAATCAGCCCCAGCATTTT
CASSQGFGNQPQHF
>.|many|TRBJ1-1|TRBV28
TGTGCCAGCAGTGTTGACAGATCTGACACTGAAGCTTTCTTT
CASSVDRSDTEAFF
>TRBD1|.|TRBJ1-2|TRBV5-5
TGTGCCAGCAGCTTGACCGGACAGGCTAACTATGGCTACACCTTC
CASSLTGQANYGYTF
>.|many|TRBJ1-2|TRBV12-3/TRBV12-4
TGTGCCAGCAGTTTCGTCAGCTATGGCTACACCTTC
CASSFVSYGYTF
>TRBD2|many|TRBJ2-7|TRBV5-1
TGCGCCAGCACTGATGTTGCGGGGGTCTCCTACGAGCAGTACTTC
CASTDVAGVSYEQYF
>TRBD1|.|TRBJ2-7|TRBV20-1
TGCAGTGCTCCTCGGACAGGAGGTGGAGACGAGCAGTACTTC
CSAPRTGGGDEQYF
>.|.|TRBJ1-2|TRBV5-5
TGTGCCAGCAGCTCCAGTCGTGCTAACTATGGCTACACCTTC
CASSSSRANYGYTF
>TRBD2|.|TRBJ2-3|TRBV9
TGTGCCAGCACCCATGGGACTAGCGCGCCAGATACGCAGTATTTT
CASTHGTSAPDTQYF
>TRBD1|many|TRBJ1-2|TRBV27
TGTGCCAGCAGACCCGGGACAGGGTACGGCTACACCTTC
CASRPGTGYGYTF
>.|few|TRBJ2-3|TRBV6-2/TRBV6-3
TGTGCCAGCAGTTACGACGTTGCGGGATGGGCAGATACGCAGTATTTT
CASSYDVAGWADTQYF
>.|.|TRBJ1-3|TRBV19
TGTGCCAGTAGTATGGATCGGAGCCGGTCTGGAAACACCATATATTTT
CASSMDRSRSGNTIYF